This is a list of T cell receptor beta chains from one sample in a study of T-cell reconstitution after alpha-beta-depleted transplantation in children. TCRdb re-analysed the PCR reads in MiXCR, keeping a single row per CDR3 protein. The sample gives about 980,000 distinct CDR3 sequences, roughly 29% of which show up once; around 30% is in the top ten. The sequences come from PBMCs, mostly from graft donor cells, collected 360 days after TCRalphabeta/CD19-depleted stem cell transplant. The origin of the receptors is a boy younger than two who had a stem cell transplant for SCID, so the T cells may come from the graft donor. Both conserved end residues are part of each CDR3. The D gene is left open where the match is weak. Only part of the rows carry a size: once, few, many, or a class if the clone is expanded.

>once|NA|TRBJ2-3|TRBV7-3
CASSLVGGRQDTQYF
TGTGCCAGCAGCTTAGTCGGGGGGCGACAGGATACGCAGTATTTT
>NA|NA|TRBJ1-4|TRBV4-3
CASSQVLWDGNEKLFF
TGCGCCAGCAGCCAAGTGCTTTGGGACGGCAATGAAAAACTGTTTTTT
>NA|NA|TRBJ1-1|TRBV12-3/TRBV12-4
CASSFHGQERVTFF
TGTGCCAGCAGTTTCCACGGACAAGAGAGGGTGACTTTCTTT
>many|TRBD1|TRBJ2-7|TRBV15
CATNKGQGPYEQYF
TGTGCCACCAACAAGGGACAGGGCCCATACGAGCAGTACTTC
>NA|TRBD2|TRBJ2-1|TRBV28
CASSLNMLAGGLYNEQFF
TGTGCCAGCAGTTTAAATATGCTAGCGGGGGGATTGTACAATGAGCAGTTCTTC
>few|TRBD1|TRBJ1-5|TRBV6-1
CASRLDRAPNQPQHF
TGTGCCAGCAGATTGGACAGGGCCCCCAATCAGCCCCAGCATTTT
>few|NA|TRBJ2-5|TRBV5-6
CASSLAVVLPTGETQYF
TGTGCCAGCAGCTTGGCGGTTGTCCTCCCGACGGGAGAGACCCAGTACTTC
>few|TRBD2|TRBJ2-3|TRBV7-9
CASSPRRDYLGTDTQYF
TGTGCCAGCAGCCCTCGCCGGGACTACCTGGGCACAGATACGCAGTATTTT
>NA|NA|TRBJ2-3|TRBV2
CACRLSTDTQYF
TGTGCCTGCCGGCTTAGCACAGATACGCAGTATTTT
>NA|NA|TRBJ2-2|TRBV4-2
CASSQDNGWGELFF
TGTGCCAGCAGCCAAGATAACGGCTGGGGGGAGCTGTTTTTT
>NA|TRBD1|TRBJ2-7|TRBV5-1
CASSPTTGQGRDEQYF
TGCGCCAGCAGCCCCACCACCGGACAGGGCAGGGACGAGCAGTACTTC
>few|NA|TRBJ2-1|TRBV2
CASSSQEGRSYNEQFF
TGTGCCAGCAGCTCACAGGAGGGGCGCTCCTACAATGAGCAGTTCTTC
>few|NA|TRBJ2-2|TRBV24-1
CATSDPIPETLFF
TGTGCCACCAGTGATCCCATTCCCGAGACGCTGTTTTTT
>once|TRBD2|TRBJ2-1|TRBV7-2
CASSLARLAGFYNEQFF
TGTGCCAGCAGCTTAGCCCGACTAGCGGGGTTCTACAATGAGCAGTTCTTC
>few|TRBD1|TRBJ1-1|TRBV20-1
CSARGDRGGTEAFF
TGCAGTGCTAGAGGGGACAGGGGAGGGACTGAAGCTTTCTTT
>few|NA|TRBJ2-2|TRBV7-8
CASSLWWGDGNGGELFF
TGTGCCAGCAGCCTATGGTGGGGAGACGGAAATGGAGGGGAGCTGTTTTTT
>NA|TRBD1|TRBJ1-1|TRBV9
CASSAAGGRNTEAFF
TGTGCCAGCAGCGCAGCAGGGGGCAGGAACACTGAAGCTTTCTTT
>NA|NA|TRBJ1-1|TRBV12-3/TRBV12-4
CASSRLPGQGNTEAFF
TGTGCCAGCAGTCGGCTCCCGGGACAAGGGAACACTGAAGCTTTCTTT
>NA|NA|TRBJ1-3|TRBV5-6
CASSLRFSGNTIYF
TGTGCCAGCAGCTTGAGGTTCTCTGGAAACACCATATATTTT
>NA|NA|TRBJ2-7|TRBV6-5
CASSYWGGPSSYEQYF
TGTGCCAGCAGTTACTGGGGGGGCCCTTCCTCCTACGAGCAGTACTTC
>NA|NA|TRBJ2-3|TRBV5-1
CASSSTGTPAGTQYF
TGCGCCAGCAGCTCCACCGGGACTCCGGCGGGTACGCAGTATTTT
>few|TRBD2|TRBJ2-1|TRBV5-5
CASSLGVAGGKNEQFF
TGTGCCAGCAGCTTGGGGGTAGCGGGGGGTAAGAATGAGCAGTTCTTC
>NA|NA|TRBJ2-7|TRBV7-6
CASSLDSMRNGAYEQYF
TGTGCCAGCAGCTTAGACAGCATGAGGAACGGAGCCTACGAGCAGTACTTC
>NA|NA|TRBJ2-5|TRBV12-3/TRBV12-4
CASSFAVGETQYF
TGTGCCAGCAGTTTCGCCGTGGGGGAGACCCAGTACTTC
>few|NA|TRBJ2-3|TRBV4-2
CASSQERFVDTQYF
TGTGCCAGCAGCCAAGAACGGTTTGTGGATACGCAGTATTTT
>NA|NA|TRBJ1-1|TRBV28
CASSFGIHGGNTEAFF
TGTGCCAGCAGTTTTGGTATACACGGGGGGAACACTGAAGCTTTCTTT
>NA|NA|TRBJ1-2|TRBV4-2
CASSQDEAGARYGYTF
TGTGCCAGCAGCCAAGATGAGGCAGGGGCCCGCTATGGCTACACCTTC
>many|NA|TRBJ1-4|TRBV5-1
CASSLAQGNEKLFF
TGCGCCAGCAGCTTGGCTCAGGGGAATGAAAAACTGTTTTTT
>many|TRBD2|TRBJ2-2|TRBV6-5
CASSYSRLAANTGELFF
TGTGCCAGCAGTTACTCCCGTCTAGCGGCGAACACCGGGGAGCTGTTTTTT
>NA|NA|TRBJ2-1|TRBV24-1
CATSENRPGLAYNEQFF
TGTGCCACCAGTGAGAATCGCCCGGGACTGGCATACAATGAGCAGTTCTTC
>NA|NA|TRBJ1-5|TRBV12-3/TRBV12-4
CASSPVGFYSAQHF
TGTGCCAGCAGTCCGGTGGGGTTTTACTCAGCCCAGCATTTT
>NA|TRBD2|TRBJ2-3|TRBV5-1
CASSLGGLAGDSQYF
TGCGCCAGCAGCTTGGGAGGACTAGCGGGCGATTCGCAGTATTTT
>few|NA|TRBJ2-5|TRBV6-5
CASSYSAAETQYF
TGTGCCAGCAGTTACTCAGCGGCAGAGACCCAGTACTTC
>NA|TRBD1|TRBJ1-1|TRBV15
CATSRATGGNTEAFF
TGTGCCACCAGCAGAGCTACAGGGGGCAACACTGAAGCTTTCTTT
>NA|NA|TRBJ1-1|TRBV5-1
CASSSGILEENTEAFF
TGCGCCAGCAGCTCGGGCATCTTGGAGGAGAACACTGAAGCTTTCTTT
>NA|NA|TRBJ2-7|TRBV10-1
CASSEAGDYEQYF
TGCGCCAGCAGTGAGGCAGGGGACTACGAGCAGTACTTC
>few|NA|TRBJ2-3|TRBV13
CASSRRGTSTDTQYF
TGTGCCAGCAGCCGACGAGGAACCAGCACAGATACGCAGTATTTT
>NA|NA|TRBJ2-5|TRBV15
CATSRDGRDTSFQETQYF
TGTGCCACCAGCAGAGATGGTCGCGACACGAGTTTCCAAGAGACCCAGTACTTC
>NA|TRBD1|TRBJ2-7|TRBV4-3
CASSQEPRQGKQYF
TGCGCCAGCAGCCAAGAGCCCCGACAGGGCAAGCAGTACTTC
>NA|NA|TRBJ1-1|TRBV3-1
CASSPSWGGDTEAFF
TGTGCCAGCAGCCCAAGCTGGGGAGGGGACACTGAAGCTTTCTTT
>few|NA|TRBJ1-4|TRBV20-1
CSAREQGLRNEKLFF
TGCAGTGCTAGAGAACAGGGCCTTCGAAATGAAAAACTGTTTTTT
>few|NA|TRBJ1-2|TRBV7-3
CASSHEGEGGYTF
TGTGCCAGCAGCCATGAGGGGGAGGGTGGATACACCTTC
>NA|NA|TRBJ2-5|TRBV20-1
CSARVTQGSFKETQYF
TGCAGTGCTAGGGTTACCCAGGGCTCGTTCAAAGAGACCCAGTACTTC
>many|NA|TRBJ1-3|TRBV10-3
CAISELTASSGNTIYF
TGTGCCATCAGTGAGTTAACGGCCAGCTCTGGAAACACCATATATTTT
>few|TRBD2|TRBJ2-5|TRBV28
CASSTGGAPGETQYF
TGTGCCAGCAGCACCGGGGGGGCCCCCGGAGAGACCCAGTACTTC
>few|TRBD2|TRBJ2-2|TRBV25-1
CASSPWGGSHTGELFF
TGTGCCAGCAGTCCATGGGGGGGGTCCCACACCGGGGAGCTGTTTTTT
>NA|NA|TRBJ1-1|TRBV2
CASSERQLF
TGTGCCAGCAGTGAAAGACAGCTCTTT
>NA|TRBD2|TRBJ2-7|TRBV15
CATSRQLAGTYEQYF
TGTGCCACCAGCAGACAACTAGCGGGGACCTACGAGCAGTACTTC
>NA|TRBD2|TRBJ2-7|TRBV3-1
CASCHPGGAYEQYF
TGTGCCAGCTGCCATCCCGGGGGGGCCTACGAGCAGTACTTC
>NA|NA|TRBJ2-2|TRBV24-1
CATSGIGPAGELFF
TGTGCCACCAGTGGAATTGGACCGGCCGGGGAGCTGTTTTTT